A single sample gave rise to the 21 T cell receptor beta chains below, sequenced in a study of response to subunit inactivated influenza vaccine. TCRdb processed the RT-PCR reads anew with MiXCR; each CDR3 protein has one entry. The sample contains about 540,000 distinct CDR3 sequences, roughly a quarter of which appear only once. In addition, the sample was reused for a study of T cells expressing NK-cell markers. Turning to that study: As the method of synthesis, 5'RACE template switching with UMIs yielded TCR beta cDNA.

Material: CD4+ T cells sorted from PBMCs, obtained approximately 12 days after vaccination. These receptors all stem from a man in his fifties who received an inactivated influenza vaccine.

This clonotype was counted between two and nine times. The rearrangement uses TRBV10-3 and TRBJ2-5; TRBD2 matches at 10 bases. CDR3 length: 18 amino acids. With 4 bases clipped from V and 5 bases from J, the junction kept 16 bases outside the gene matches. Germline V gene lookup returns CDR1 ENHRY and CDR2 SYGVKD. The DNA for the CDR3 is TGTGCCATCAGTGCGAAGACAGGGGCTAGCGGGAGACGCGAGACCCAGTACTTC. The encoded protein is CAISAKTGASGRRETQYF.

This clonotype has a handful of counts. This chain uses TRBV4-1 with TRBJ1-1; TRBD1 might be the D (5 bases). The V gene lost 4 bases and the J gene lost 1 base, with 13 bases spanning the gap. Germline CDR1 is MGHRA and CDR2 is YSYEKL. The CDR3 has 15 residues. This CDR3 reads CASSRVSGANTEAFF. In DNA, the CDR3 is TGCGCCAGCAGCCGTGTCAGTGGGGCGAACACTGAAGCTTTCTTT.

This clonotype was observed a handful of times. This chain links TRBV5-6 with TRBJ2-1; a weak D match, TRBD2 (6 bases). The CDR3 has 11 residues. Trimming took off 2 bases at V and 13 bases at J, with 10 bases between the two ends. Germline-derived CDR1 and CDR2 are SGHDT and YYEEEE. CDR3 loop: CASSFSSDQFF. CDR3 in DNA: TGTGCCAGCAGCTTTTCTAGCGATCAGTTCTTC.

This chain connects TRBV29-1 to TRBJ1-1; D not resolved. V was cut by 1 base and J by 5 bases, with 8 bases left in between. In germline, CDR1 is SQVTM, CDR2 ANQGSEA. The CDR3 covers 12 residues. The CDR3, as DNA: TGCAGCGTTGAAGCTTTTGGGACTGAAGCTTTCTTT. Translated: CSVEAFGTEAFF. The complete variable domain, with remaining parts taken from reference TRBV29-1 and TRBJ1-1, reads SAVISQKPSRDICQRGTSLTIQCQVDSQVTMMFWYRQQPGQSLTLIATANQGSEATYESGFVIDKFPISRPNLTFSTLTVSNMSPEDSSIYLCSVEAFGTEAFFGQGTRLTVV.

The chain joins TRBV4-1 to TRBJ2-7; weak D call: TRBD1 (5 bases). This CDR3 is 15 amino acids long. Between the trimmed V and J ends, which lost 0 bases and 4 bases, there was a span of 13 bases. The V gene's germline CDR1 is MGHRA and CDR2 YSYEKL. The CDR3 sequence: CASSQDQGNVYEQYF. CDR3 sequence (DNA): TGCGCCAGCAGCCAAGATCAGGGTAATGTATACGAGCAGTACTTC.

The chain carries TRBV7-2 and TRBJ1-3, with 8 bases matching TRBD1. In germline, CDR1 is SGHTA, CDR2 FQGNSA. The CDR3 is made up of 16 amino acids. Trimming removed 3 bases from V and 4 bases from J; junction bases left unmatched: 8. The CDR3 is CASSFTQGARGNTIYF. The CDR3, as DNA: TGTGCCAGCAGCTTCACCCAGGGGGCGAGGGGAAACACCATATATTTT.

This clonotype was seen only a few times. The chain joins TRBV20-1 to TRBJ2-1, with 10 bases that match TRBD2. The CDR3 is made up of 13 amino acids. Trimming took 7 bases from V and 8 from J; bases not matched to a gene: 8. Germline CDR1 is DFQATT and CDR2 is SNEGSKA (reference sequence). Here the CDR3 DNA reads TGCAGTGGTTTCAGCGGGGGGGCGCATGAGCAGTTCTTC. It specifies CSGFSGGAHEQFF.

This clonotype has just a few counts. The rearrangement joins TRBV6-1 to TRBJ2-7; 8 bases map to TRBD1. With V trimmed by 6 bases and J by 1 base, 5 bases remained unmatched. This CDR3 has 14 residues. CDR1 and CDR2 (germline): MNHNS, SASEGT. The CDR3 sequence is CASSKGQGSYEQYF. CDR3 coding DNA: TGTGCCAGCAGCAAAGGACAGGGATCCTACGAGCAGTACTTC.

V and J are TRBV27 and TRBJ2-2; D is unclear. V gave up 3 bases and J gave up 4 bases, with 9 bases separating them. The germline gives CDR1 MNHEY, CDR2 SMNVEV (reference sequence). CDR3 size: 14 residues. The CDR3 coding sequence is TGTGCCAGCAGTTTGACCGGGTTCACCGGGGAGCTGTTTTTT. Protein product: CASSLTGFTGELFF.

This clonotype was observed a few times. The genes are TRBV7-8 and TRBJ2-7, with TRBD2 matching over 9 bases. CDR3 length equals 15 residues. The germline CDR1 and CDR2 sequences are SGHVS and FQNEAQ. The V gene end was trimmed by 2 bases and the J gene end by 1 base; junction bases not matched to a gene: 3. The CDR3 sequence: CASSLKREASYEQYF. Here the CDR3 DNA reads TGTGCCAGCAGCTTAAAGCGGGAGGCTTCCTACGAGCAGTACTTC. Full variable domain (rest looked up from reference TRBV7-8 and TRBJ2-7): GAGVSQSPRYKVAKRGQDVALRCDPISGHVSLFWYQQALGQGPEFLTYFQNEAQLDKSGLPSDRFFAERPEGSVSTLKIQRTQQEDSAVYLCASSLKREASYEQYFGPGTRLTVT.

The sample holds a few counts of this clonotype. V is TRBV5-1 and J is TRBJ1-1; D uncertain. V lost 2 bases and J lost 11, with 10 bases in between. The CDR3 consists of 11 residues. Germline assignment: CDR1 SGHRS and CDR2 YFSETQ. The CDR3 sequence is CASSFSGKAFF. The CDR3 DNA reads TGCGCCAGCAGCTTCTCAGGCAAGGCTTTCTTT.

The chain has TRBV20-1 and TRBJ2-1, with D possibly being TRBD2 (6 bases). CDR1 DFQATT and CDR2 SNEGSKA come from the germline V gene (reference sequence). The V and J ends lost 0 bases and 0 bases respectively, with 9 bases between them. The CDR3 is made up of 15 amino acids. CDR3 DNA sequence: TGCAGTGCTAGAGATTGGCGGGACTCCTACAATGAGCAGTTCTTC. Its protein product is CSARDWRDSYNEQFF.

The chain recombines TRBV24-1 with TRBJ2-1, with 9 bases fitting TRBD1. The germline gives CDR1 KGHDR, CDR2 SFDVKD. CDR3 size: 16 residues. The V segment lost 1 base and the J segment 9 bases; nucleotides outside the gene matches: 9. This CDR3 is CATSDFAGTGRGEQFF. Written as DNA, the CDR3 is TGTGCCACCAGTGATTTCGCCGGGACAGGGCGTGGTGAGCAGTTCTTC.

This rearrangement joins TRBV27 to TRBJ1-2; no definite D call. The V gene lost 6 bases and the J gene lost 7 bases, with 18 bases spanning the gap. CDR1 and CDR2 from the germline V gene are MNHEY and SMNVEV (reference sequence). The CDR3 is 14 amino acids. Here the CDR3 reads CASSRTSFWGGYTF. The CDR3 nucleotides read TGTGCCAGCAGCCGAACCTCATTCTGGGGTGGCTACACCTTC.

This clonotype has more than one count but fewer than ten. The chain joins TRBV7-2 to TRBJ1-2; D is unclear. The length of the CDR3 is 12 residues. The germline gives CDR1 SGHTA, CDR2 FQGNSA. Trimming removed 5 bases from V and 6 bases from J, with 10 bases in between. The CDR3 DNA sequence: TGTGCCAGCAGCAGACGGAGGAATGGCTACACCTTC. Amino acids: CASSRRRNGYTF. Supplemented by reference TRBV7-2 and TRBJ1-2, the full variable domain reads GAGVSQSPSNKVTEKGKDVELRCDPISGHTALYWYRQSLGQGLEFLIYFQGNSAPDKSGLPSDRFSAERTGGSVSTLTIQRTQQEDSAVYLCASSRRRNGYTFGSGTRLTVV.

The chain joins TRBV7-9 to TRBJ2-3; a possible D gene is TRBD2 (6 bases). The CDR3 contains 17 residues. The V gene's germline CDR1 is SEHNR and CDR2 FQNEAQ (reference sequence). V was trimmed by 5 bases and J by 2 bases, leaving 20 bases between them. The CDR3 reads CASSPGLGGAHTDTQYF. CDR3 nucleotide sequence: TGTGCCAGCAGCCCAGGTCTGGGCGGGGCACACACAGATACGCAGTATTTT.

This clonotype was counted a few times. The chain carries TRBV12-3 or TRBV12-4 and TRBJ2-2; tentatively, D is TRBD2 (5 bases). The CDR3 consists of 15 residues. V gave up 1 base and J gave up 4 bases, with 10 bases separating them. DNA for the CDR3: TGTGCCAGCAGTTTAGAAAGCGGAAGCACCGGGGAGCTGTTTTTT. This encodes CASSLESGSTGELFF.

The chain links TRBV6-2 or TRBV6-3 to TRBJ1-1, with a possible D match to TRBD1 (6 bases). The CDR3 loop spans 15 amino acids. The V gene's germline CDR1 is MNHEY and CDR2 SVGEGT. The V and J ends lost 6 bases and 10 bases respectively, with 24 bases between them. CDR3 residues: CASRGPGTHATRAFF. The CDR3 nucleotides are TGTGCCAGCAGAGGACCCGGGACACACGCAACGAGAGCTTTCTTT.

The gene calls are TRBV20-1 and TRBJ2-7; possible D gene TRBD1, 5 bases. CDR3 length equals 13 residues. Trimming removed 6 bases at V and 1 base at J, with 13 bases between. Germline CDR1 DFQATT, CDR2 SNEGSKA (reference sequence). In DNA form, the CDR3 reads TGCAGTGCCGTGGCAGGGTTGTCCTACGAGCAGTACTTC. Encoded protein: CSAVAGLSYEQYF.

This sequence joins TRBV5-1 and TRBJ2-1; 10 bases match TRBD2. Trimming at V came to 4 bases and at J to 9 bases, leaving 16 bases not matched to a gene. CDR3 length: 17 amino acids. Germline V gene sequence: CDR1 SGHRS, CDR2 YFSETQ. The CDR3 DNA sequence: TGCGCCAGCAGCCCAATAGCATTAGCGGGGGGATACGGTGAGCAGTTCTTC. It translates to CASSPIALAGGYGEQFF.

Only a few counts were recorded for this clonotype. The chain uses TRBV24-1 and TRBJ2-5; 9 nucleotides align to TRBD2. There are 18 residues in the CDR3. The trim removed 3 bases at V and 2 bases at J, leaving 12 bases unmatched. Germline CDR1 and CDR2: KGHDR and SFDVKD. CDR3 loop: CATSDRGLVAGDQETQYF. The CDR3 region has the DNA TGTGCCACCAGTGATCGGGGCCTCGTAGCGGGGGATCAAGAGACCCAGTACTTC.